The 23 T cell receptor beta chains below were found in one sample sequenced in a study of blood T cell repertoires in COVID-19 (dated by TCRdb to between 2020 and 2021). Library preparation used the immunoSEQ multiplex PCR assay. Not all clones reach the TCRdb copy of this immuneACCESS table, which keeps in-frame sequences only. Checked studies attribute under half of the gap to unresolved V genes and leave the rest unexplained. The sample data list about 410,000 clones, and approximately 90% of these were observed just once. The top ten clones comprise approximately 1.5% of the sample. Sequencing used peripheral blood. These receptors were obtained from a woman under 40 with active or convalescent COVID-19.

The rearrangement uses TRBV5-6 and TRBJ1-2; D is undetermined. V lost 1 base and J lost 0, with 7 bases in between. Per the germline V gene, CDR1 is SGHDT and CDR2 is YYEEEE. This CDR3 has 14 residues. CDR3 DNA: TGTGCCAGCAGCTTGATTCTAGCTAACTATGGCTACACCTTC. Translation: CASSLILANYGYTF.

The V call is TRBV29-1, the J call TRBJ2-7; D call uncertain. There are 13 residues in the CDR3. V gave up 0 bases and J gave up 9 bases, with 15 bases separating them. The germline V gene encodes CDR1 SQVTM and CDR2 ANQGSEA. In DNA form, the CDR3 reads TGCAGCGTTGAAGATGTGGCGGCTGGCGGGCAGTACTTC. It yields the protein CSVEDVAAGGQYF.

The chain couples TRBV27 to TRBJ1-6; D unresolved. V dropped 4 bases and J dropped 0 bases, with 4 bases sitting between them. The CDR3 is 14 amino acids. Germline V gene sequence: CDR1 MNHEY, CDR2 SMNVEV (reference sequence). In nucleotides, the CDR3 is TGTGCCAGCAGTTCCAGCTCCTATAATTCACCCCTCCACTTT. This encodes CASSSSSYNSPLHF.

The CDR3 protein is CASSSPEGMAFF. The CDR3 DNA sequence: TGTGCCAGCAGCTCGCCGGAGGGAATGGCTTTCTTT. The chain recombines TRBV11-2 with TRBJ1-1; no clear D. Trimming cost V 4 bases and J 11 bases, with 14 bases left between them. The CDR3 covers 12 residues. Germline CDR1 is SGHAT and CDR2 is FQNNGV.

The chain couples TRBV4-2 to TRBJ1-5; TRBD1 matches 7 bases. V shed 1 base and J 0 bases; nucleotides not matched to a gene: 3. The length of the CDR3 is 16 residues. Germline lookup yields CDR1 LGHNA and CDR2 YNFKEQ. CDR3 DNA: TGTGCCAGCAGCCAAGCGGACAGGAATAGCAATCAGCCCCAGCATTTT. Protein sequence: CASSQADRNSNQPQHF.

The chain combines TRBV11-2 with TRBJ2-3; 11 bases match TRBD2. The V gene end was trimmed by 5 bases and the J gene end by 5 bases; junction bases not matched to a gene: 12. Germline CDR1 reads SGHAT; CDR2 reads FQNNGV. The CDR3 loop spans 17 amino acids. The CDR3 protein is CASSQDMRLAGQDTQYF. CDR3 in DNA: TGTGCCAGCAGCCAGGACATGAGACTAGCGGGGCAAGATACGCAGTATTTT.

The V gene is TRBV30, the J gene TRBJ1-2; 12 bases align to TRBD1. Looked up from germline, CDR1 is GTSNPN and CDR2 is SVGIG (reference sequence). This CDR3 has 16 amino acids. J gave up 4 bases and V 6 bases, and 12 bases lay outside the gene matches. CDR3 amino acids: CACAFPGQGAVYGYTF. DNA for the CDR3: TGTGCCTGCGCTTTTCCGGGACAGGGGGCAGTCTATGGCTACACCTTC.

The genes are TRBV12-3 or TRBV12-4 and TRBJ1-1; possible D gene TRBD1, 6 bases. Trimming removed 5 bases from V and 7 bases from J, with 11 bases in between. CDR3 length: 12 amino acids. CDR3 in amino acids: CASSRTGSEAFF. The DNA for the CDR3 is TGTGCCAGCAGTCGAACAGGGAGTGAAGCTTTCTTT.

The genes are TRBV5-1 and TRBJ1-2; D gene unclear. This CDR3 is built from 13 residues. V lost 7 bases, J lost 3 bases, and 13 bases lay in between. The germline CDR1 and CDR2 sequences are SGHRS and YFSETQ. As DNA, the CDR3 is TGCGCCAGCGCAGGTGGGAGACACTATGGCTACACCTTC. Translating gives CASAGGRHYGYTF.

CDR3 in DNA: TGTGCCAGCAGCTACCCTACAGGGGATTCACCCCTCCACTTT. Translation: CASSYPTGDSPLHF. V is TRBV5-6 and J is TRBJ1-6, with 7 bases matching TRBD1. J gave up 8 bases and V 3 bases, and 5 bases lay outside the gene matches. CDR3 length: 14 amino acids. Looked up from germline, CDR1 is SGHDT and CDR2 is YYEEEE.

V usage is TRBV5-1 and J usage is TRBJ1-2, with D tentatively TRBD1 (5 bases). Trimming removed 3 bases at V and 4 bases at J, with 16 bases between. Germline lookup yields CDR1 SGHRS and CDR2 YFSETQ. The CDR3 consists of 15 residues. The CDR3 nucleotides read TGCGCCAGCAGCTCGGCGGGGGGTGGCGGCTATGGCTACACCTTC. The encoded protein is CASSSAGGGGYGYTF.

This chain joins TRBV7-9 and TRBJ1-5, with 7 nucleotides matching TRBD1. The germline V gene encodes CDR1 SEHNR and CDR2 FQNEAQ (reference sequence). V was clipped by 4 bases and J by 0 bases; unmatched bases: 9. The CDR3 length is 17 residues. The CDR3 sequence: CASSSCRDSNSNQPQHF. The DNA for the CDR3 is TGTGCCAGCAGCTCTTGCCGGGACAGTAATAGCAATCAGCCCCAGCATTTT.

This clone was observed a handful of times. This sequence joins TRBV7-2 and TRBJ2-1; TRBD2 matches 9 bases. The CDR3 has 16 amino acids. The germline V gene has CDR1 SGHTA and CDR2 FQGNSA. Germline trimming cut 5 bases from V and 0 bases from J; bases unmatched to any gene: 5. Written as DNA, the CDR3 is TGTGCCAGCAGCCCCGTTAGCGGGGGCTCCTACAATGAGCAGTTCTTC. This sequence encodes CASSPVSGGSYNEQFF.

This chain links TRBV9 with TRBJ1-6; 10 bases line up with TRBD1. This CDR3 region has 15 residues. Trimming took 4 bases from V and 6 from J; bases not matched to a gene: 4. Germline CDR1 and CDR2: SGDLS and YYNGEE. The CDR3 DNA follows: TGTGCCAGCAGCAGGGGACAGGGGCCTAATTCACCCCTCCACTTT. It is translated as CASSRGQGPNSPLHF.

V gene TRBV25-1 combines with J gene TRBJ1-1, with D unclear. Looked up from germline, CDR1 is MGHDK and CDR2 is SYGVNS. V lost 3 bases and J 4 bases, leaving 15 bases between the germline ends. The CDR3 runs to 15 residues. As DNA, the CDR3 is TGTGCCAGCAGTGAGATTGCGGGTAGGAGCACTGAAGCTTTCTTT. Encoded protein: CASSEIAGRSTEAFF.

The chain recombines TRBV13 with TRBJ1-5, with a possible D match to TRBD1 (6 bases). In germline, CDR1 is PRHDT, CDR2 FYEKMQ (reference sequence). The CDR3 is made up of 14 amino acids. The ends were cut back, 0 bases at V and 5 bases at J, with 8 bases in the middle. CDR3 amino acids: CASSLGTGYQPQHF. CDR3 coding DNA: TGTGCCAGCAGCTTAGGTACAGGGTATCAGCCCCAGCATTTT. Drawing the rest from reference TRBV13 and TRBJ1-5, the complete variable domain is AAGVIQSPRHLIKEKRETATLKCYPIPRHDTVYWYQQGPGQDPQFLISFYEKMQSDKGSIPDRFSAQQFSDYHSELNMSSLELGDSALYFCASSLGTGYQPQHFGDGTRLSIL.

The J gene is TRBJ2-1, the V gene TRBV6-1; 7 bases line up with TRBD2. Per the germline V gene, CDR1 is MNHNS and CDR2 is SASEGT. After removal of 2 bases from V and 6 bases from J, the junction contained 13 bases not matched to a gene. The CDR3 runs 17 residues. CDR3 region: CASSERIAGETFNEQFF. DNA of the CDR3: TGTGCCAGCAGTGAACGGATCGCGGGAGAAACGTTCAATGAGCAGTTCTTC.

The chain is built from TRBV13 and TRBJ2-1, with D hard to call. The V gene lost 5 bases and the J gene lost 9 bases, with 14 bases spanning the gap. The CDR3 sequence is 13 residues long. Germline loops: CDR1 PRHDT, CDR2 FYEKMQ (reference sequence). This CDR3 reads CASSLAGNGEQFF. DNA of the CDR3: TGTGCCAGCAGCCTCGCCGGTAACGGTGAGCAGTTCTTC.

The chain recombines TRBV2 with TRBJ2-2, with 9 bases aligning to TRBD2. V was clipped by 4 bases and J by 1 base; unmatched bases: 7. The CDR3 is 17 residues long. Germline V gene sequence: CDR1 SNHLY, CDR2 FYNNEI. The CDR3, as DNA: TGTGCCAGCAGTGGAAATAGCGGGAGTGGGAACACCGGGGAGCTGTTTTTT. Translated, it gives CASSGNSGSGNTGELFF.

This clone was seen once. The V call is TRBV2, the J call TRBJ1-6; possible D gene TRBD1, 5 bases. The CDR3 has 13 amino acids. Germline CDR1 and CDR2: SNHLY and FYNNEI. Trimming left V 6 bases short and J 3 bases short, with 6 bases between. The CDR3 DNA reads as TGTGCCAGCAGCAGGGACTATAATTCACCCCTCCACTTT. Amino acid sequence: CASSRDYNSPLHF.

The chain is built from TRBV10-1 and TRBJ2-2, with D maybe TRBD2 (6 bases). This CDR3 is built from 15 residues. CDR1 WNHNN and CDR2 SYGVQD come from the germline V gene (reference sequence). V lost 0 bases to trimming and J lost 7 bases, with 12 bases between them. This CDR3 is CASSESAGLGGELFF. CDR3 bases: TGCGCCAGCAGTGAGTCGGCGGGACTTGGCGGGGAGCTGTTTTTT.

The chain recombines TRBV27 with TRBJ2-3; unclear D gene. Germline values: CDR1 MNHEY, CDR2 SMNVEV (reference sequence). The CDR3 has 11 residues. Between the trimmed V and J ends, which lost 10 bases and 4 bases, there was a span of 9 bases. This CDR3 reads CATKMADTQYF. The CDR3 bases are TGTGCCACTAAAATGGCAGATACGCAGTATTTT.

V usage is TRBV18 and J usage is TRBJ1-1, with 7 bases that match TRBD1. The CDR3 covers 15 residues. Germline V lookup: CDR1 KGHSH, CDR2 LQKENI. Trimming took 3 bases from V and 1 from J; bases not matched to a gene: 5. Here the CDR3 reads CASSPPGQQNTEAFF. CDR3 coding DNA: TGTGCCAGCTCACCCCCGGGACAGCAGAACACTGAAGCTTTCTTT. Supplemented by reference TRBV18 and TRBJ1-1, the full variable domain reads NAGVMQNPRHLVRRRGQEARLRCSPMKGHSHVYWYRQLPEEGLKFMVYLQKENIIDESGMPKERFSAEFPKEGPSILRIQQVVRGDSAAYFCASSPPGQQNTEAFFGQGTRLTVV.